The present entry profiles one T cell receptor beta chain with its context. What it binds is unknown. This record belongs to a study of cytomegalovirus exposure and HLA in healthy donors. Study overall: Earlier work reported 100 million or so unique TCR beta sequences from about 180 million T cells.

This CDR3 is 14 amino acids long. V dropped 6 bases and J dropped 4 bases, with 13 bases sitting between them. Germline V gene sequence: CDR1 MNHNY, CDR2 SVGAGI (reference sequence). PCR was performed using 60 Vbeta and 13 Jbeta primers. Profiling relied on immunoSEQ multiplex PCR, and the TCRdb table lists in-frame clones only, not all of them. This repertoire shows more than 95,000 clones, 60% to 80% found once; its top ten account for less than 5.5%. Regarding the study as a whole: CMV serostatus alone was available as immune exposure information. Later, an analysis showed that TCR beta chains associated with HLA were more clonally expanded than others that were equally common. The classifier, whose performance was assessed in both the original and validation cohorts, reportedly diagnosed cytomegalovirus status with high specificity and sensitivity.

The sequence was collected from a man between 50 and 59 years old in good health and CMV-seropositive. This rearrangement joins TRBV6-6 to TRBJ1-3; unclear D gene. The sequenced sample consisted of PBMCs. DNA for the CDR3: TGTGCCAGCAGCCCCGGAGGGTACGGAAACACCATATATTTT. Residues: CASSPGGYGNTIYF.